The clone carrying this T cell receptor beta chain was picked up a small number of times. The germline gives CDR1 MNHNS, CDR2 SASEGT. J was trimmed by 5 bases and V by 6 bases; bases with no gene match: 7. The CDR3 sequence is 15 residues long. TCRdb's table, derived via immunoSEQ multiplex PCR, lists solely in-frame clones and lacks some. The sample includes 5,500 to 7,000 clones, over 9.5% of them seen just once. The data were obtained in a study of tumour-infiltrating T cells in Burkitt lymphoma. The sample comprised tumor tissue. The chain carries TRBV6-1 and TRBJ2-2, with 9 nucleotides matching TRBD1. This sequence originates from a human donor with diffuse large B-cell lymphoma. The CDR3 DNA reads TGTGCCAGCAGGAAGGGGGACAGGGAAACCGGGGAGCTGTTTTTT. Amino acid sequence: CASRKGDRETGELFF.